This TCR beta chain is drawn from a study of T cells in Graves' hyperthyroidism and ophthalmopathy. In this sample, this clonotype turned up many times. The CDR3 regions of TCR beta were amplified from RNA transcripts. The HTBI primer set drove a first-round RT-PCR of the TCR CDR3. TCRdb re-analysed the multiplex PCR reads in MiXCR, keeping a single row per CDR3 protein. This sample carries approximately 400,000 distinct CDR3 sequences, roughly 15% of them seen once, and the ten largest clones take about 20%. The origin of this receptor is a woman aged 30 to 39 with Graves' ophthalmopathy. Sequencing was carried out using blood.

The CDR3 sequence is CASSLSKGQENTEAFF. CDR3 nucleotide sequence: TGTGCCAGCAGCCTCTCCAAGGGACAGGAGAACACTGAAGCTTTCTTT. V usage is TRBV11-2 and J usage is TRBJ1-1, with 8 bases aligning to TRBD1. The germline V gene encodes CDR1 SGHAT and CDR2 FQNNGV. Trimming removed 5 bases from V and 1 base from J; junction bases left unmatched: 9. The CDR3 is 16 residues long.